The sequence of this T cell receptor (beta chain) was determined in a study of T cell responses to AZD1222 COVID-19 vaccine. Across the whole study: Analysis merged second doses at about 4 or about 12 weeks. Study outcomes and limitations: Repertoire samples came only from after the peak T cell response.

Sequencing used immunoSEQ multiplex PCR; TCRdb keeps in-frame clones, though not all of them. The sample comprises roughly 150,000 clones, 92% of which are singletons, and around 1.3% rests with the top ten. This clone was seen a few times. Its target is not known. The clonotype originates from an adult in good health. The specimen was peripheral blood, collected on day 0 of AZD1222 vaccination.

As DNA, the CDR3 is TGTGCCTGGACTAGGGACAGGGGACTAGCGGTCTCCTACAATGAGCAGTTCTTC. Residues: CAWTRDRGLAVSYNEQFF. This chain connects TRBV30 to TRBJ2-1; TRBD2 is a possible D gene (11 bases). The CDR3 length is 18 residues. CDR1 is GTSNPN, CDR2 SVGIG, per germline (reference sequence). V was clipped by 4 bases and J by 0 bases, with 22 bases between them.